The rows below give T cell receptor beta chains drawn from one sample of a study of blood T cell repertoires in COVID-19. TCRdb's table, derived via immunoSEQ multiplex PCR, lists solely in-frame clones and lacks some. The sample yields a few hundred thousand clones, approximately 90% seen once. The sequenced sample was PBMCs or T cells enriched from blood (not recorded which). These receptors were obtained from a woman aged 45-65 years who had recovered from COVID-19. The CDR3 runs from the conserved cysteine through the conserved F or W. D genes are given only for firm matches. Clone size is shown for a subset of rows, as once, few, many or a class of expanded clone.

j_call | d_call | v_call | clone_size | cdr3_aa | cdr3_nt
TRBJ1-3 | TRBD1 | TRBV6-2/TRBV6-3 | few | CASSSGQPGNTIYF | TGTGCCAGCAGTTCGGGACAGCCTGGAAACACCATATATTTT
TRBJ2-1 | - | TRBV5-5 | - | CASKERSGLSSYNEQFF | TGTGCCAGCAAGGAACGGAGCGGGCTAAGCTCCTACAATGAGCAGTTCTTC
TRBJ2-2 | TRBD2 | TRBV18 | - | CASSTTSANTGELFF | TGTGCCAGCTCTACGACTAGCGCCAACACCGGGGAGCTGTTTTTT
TRBJ2-1 | TRBD1 | TRBV7-2 | - | CASSFKPGQGVAFF | TGTGCCAGCAGCTTTAAACCGGGACAGGGTGTGGCGTTCTTC
TRBJ1-5 | - | TRBV7-2 | - | CASSFTAANQPQHF | TGTGCCAGCAGCTTTACGGCGGCCAATCAGCCCCAGCATTTT
TRBJ1-6 | - | TRBV6-2/TRBV6-3 | - | CASSPISGGAGNSPLHF | TGTGCCAGCAGCCCTATTTCGGGGGGGGCTGGCAATTCACCCCTCCACTTT
TRBJ1-3 | - | TRBV7-8 | - | CASSLRQNSGNTIYF | TGTGCCAGCAGCCTCAGACAGAACTCTGGAAACACCATATATTTT
TRBJ2-7 | TRBD2 | TRBV7-3 | - | CASSAREDYEQYF | TGTGCCAGCAGCGCACGGGAGGACTACGAGCAGTACTTC
TRBJ2-5 | TRBD2 | TRBV3-1/TRBV3-2 | - | CASSQDLALAGDNQETQYF | TGTGCCAGCAGCCAAGATCTTGCACTAGCGGGAGATAATCAAGAGACCCAGTACTTC
TRBJ1-4 | TRBD1 | TRBV6-5 | - | CASSYQTGQFIEKLFF | TGTGCCAGCAGTTACCAAACGGGACAGTTTATTGAAAAACTGTTTTTT
TRBJ1-1 | - | TRBV5-1 | once | CASSLVAGVSNTEAFF | TGCGCCAGCAGCTTGGTGGCAGGGGTGAGCAACACTGAAGCTTTCTTT
TRBJ1-1 | TRBD1 | TRBV5-1 | - | CASSFGQGFNEAFF | TGCGCCAGCAGCTTTGGACAGGGGTTTAATGAAGCTTTCTTT
TRBJ2-1 | TRBD2 | TRBV27 | - | CASRYMGTSAYNEQFF | TGTGCCAGTAGATACATGGGGACTAGCGCTTACAATGAGCAGTTCTTC
TRBJ1-6 | TRBD1 | TRBV7-8 | - | CASSFGQAGNSPLHF | TGTGCCAGCAGCTTTGGACAGGCGGGCAATTCACCCCTCCACTTT
TRBJ2-7 | TRBD2 | TRBV28 | - | CASSKTSGRYEQYF | TGTGCCAGCAGTAAGACTAGCGGGAGGTACGAGCAGTACTTC
TRBJ2-1 | - | TRBV5-1 | - | CASSLEGPGNEQFF | TGCGCCAGCAGCTTGGAAGGCCCAGGGAATGAGCAGTTCTTC
TRBJ2-5 | - | TRBV7-3 | - | CASSLRLGPRETQYF | TGTGCCAGCAGCTTAAGGCTGGGCCCGCGAGAGACCCAGTACTTC
TRBJ1-2 | - | TRBV27 | - | CASSPRHQQGKGGYTF | TGTGCCAGCAGTCCTCGACACCAACAGGGTAAAGGCGGCTACACCTTC
TRBJ1-6 | - | TRBV11-2 | - | CASSSTWQGYSPLHF | TGTGCCAGCAGCTCGACGTGGCAGGGGTATTCACCCCTCCACTTT
TRBJ1-3 | - | TRBV9 | - | CASSETGTGNTIYF | TGTGCCAGCAGCGAAACAGGTACTGGAAACACCATATATTTT
TRBJ2-3 | - | TRBV5-5 | - | CASRWGTFTDTQYF | TGTGCCAGCAGATGGGGGACTTTCACAGATACGCAGTATTTT
TRBJ2-3 | TRBD2 | TRBV27 | - | CASSPGTSGYSTQDTQYF | TGTGCCAGCAGTCCGGGGACTAGCGGGTACTCAACCCAAGATACGCAGTATTTT
TRBJ1-4 | - | TRBV6-5 | - | CASRPDTATNEKLFF | TGTGCCAGCAGACCAGACACAGCAACTAATGAAAAACTGTTTTTT
TRBJ1-2 | - | TRBV14 | - | CASSPRGFTLFGGYTF | TGTGCCAGCAGCCCCCGCGGCTTTACCCTATTCGGAGGCTACACCTTC
TRBJ1-2 | - | TRBV3-1/TRBV3-2 | - | CASSQVTGFDGYTF | TGTGCCAGCAGCCAAGTCACAGGGTTCGATGGCTACACCTTC
TRBJ1-3 | - | TRBV3-1/TRBV3-2 | - | CASSQGLQGLVRNTIYF | TGTGCCAGCAGCCAAGGTCTTCAGGGTTTGGTCAGAAACACCATATATTTT
TRBJ1-3 | - | TRBV28 | - | CASSNNLGAGNSGNTIYF | TGTGCCAGCAGTAATAACCTGGGGGCCGGGAACTCTGGAAACACCATATATTTT
TRBJ2-1 | TRBD1 | TRBV29-1 | - | CSARTGENEQFF | TGCAGCGCGCGGACAGGGGAGAATGAGCAGTTCTTC
TRBJ2-7 | - | TRBV2 | - | CASSPSEVNYEQYF | TGTGCCAGCAGCCCATCGGAGGTCAACTACGAGCAGTACTTC
TRBJ1-6 | - | TRBV7-4 | - | CASSLGQGGDSPLHF | TGTGCCAGCAGCTTAGGGCAGGGAGGTGATTCACCCCTCCACTTT
TRBJ1-1 | TRBD1 | TRBV4-3 | - | CASSQGTGGEAFF | TGCGCCAGCAGCCAGGGGACAGGGGGCGAAGCTTTCTTT
TRBJ1-1 | - | TRBV7-3 | - | CASSQGAKNTEAFF | TGTGCCAGCAGCCAGGGTGCGAAGAACACTGAAGCTTTCTTT
TRBJ1-3 | - | TRBV7-2 | - | CASSLLSVSSGNTIYF | TGTGCCAGCAGCTTATTGTCGGTGAGCTCTGGAAACACCATATATTTT
TRBJ1-5 | - | TRBV30 | - | CAWSDTGYSNQPQHF | TGTGCCTGGAGCGATACAGGATATAGCAATCAGCCCCAGCATTTT
TRBJ1-3 | - | TRBV11-2 | - | CASSLGSSGNTIYF | TGTGCCAGCAGCTTGGGGAGCTCTGGAAACACCATATATTTT
TRBJ2-1 | TRBD2 | TRBV5-1 | - | CASSLAASGRGGEQFF | TGCGCCAGCAGCTTGGCGGCTAGCGGGAGGGGCGGCGAGCAGTTCTTC
TRBJ1-2 | - | TRBV6-1 | once | CASSELKQGGSRNGYTF | TGTGCCAGCAGTGAATTAAAACAGGGTGGCTCTAGGAATGGCTACACCTTC
TRBJ2-3 | - | TRBV19 | - | CASSSLRQGLSTDTQYF | TGTGCCAGTAGTTCACTCCGGCAGGGCCTCTCCACAGATACGCAGTATTTT
TRBJ2-2 | TRBD2 | TRBV7-2 | - | CASRPGLANTGELFF | TGTGCCAGCAGACCGGGACTAGCGAACACCGGGGAGCTGTTTTTT
TRBJ2-7 | - | TRBV24-1 | - | CATSDPTGATYEQYF | TGTGCCACCAGTGATCCTACAGGAGCTACCTACGAGCAGTACTTC
TRBJ1-1 | - | TRBV5-1 | few | CASSPMYQATEAFF | TGCGCCAGCAGCCCCATGTATCAGGCCACTGAAGCTTTCTTT
TRBJ1-1 | - | TRBV27 | - | CASSTSTGVAFF | -
TRBJ2-1 | - | TRBV9 | - | CASSVGSNEQFF | TGTGCCAGCAGCGTAGGTAGCAATGAGCAGTTCTTC
TRBJ2-3 | - | TRBV19 | - | CASSMTGGTDTQYF | TGTGCCAGTAGTATGACAGGAGGTACAGATACGCAGTATTTT
TRBJ1-1 | - | TRBV30 | once | CAWSVRRTVYEAFF | TGTGCCTGGAGTGTACGTCGGACAGTATATGAAGCTTTCTTT
TRBJ1-2 | - | TRBV15 | - | CATSSRTGNYGYTF | TGTGCCACCAGCAGCCGGACGGGGAACTATGGCTACACCTTC
TRBJ1-5 | - | TRBV6-6 | - | CASSYSGRGSNQPQHF | TGTGCCAGCAGTTACTCTGGCAGGGGTAGCAATCAGCCCCAGCATTTT
TRBJ2-5 | TRBD2 | TRBV2 | - | CASSDGTRGGKTQYF | TGTGCCAGCAGCGACGGGACCCGGGGAGGGAAGACCCAGTACTTC
TRBJ1-2 | - | TRBV19 | - | CASSIRGTTGYTF | TGTGCCAGTAGTATAAGGGGCACGACGGGCTACACCTTC
TRBJ2-3 | - | TRBV5-4 | - | CASSPQGISTDTQYF | TGTGCCAGCAGCCCACAGGGAATTAGCACAGATACGCAGTATTTT
TRBJ2-7 | TRBD2 | TRBV14 | - | CASSQVGGSAESYEQYF | TGTGCCAGCAGCCAAGTTGGCGGGAGTGCGGAGTCCTACGAGCAGTACTTC
TRBJ1-5 | TRBD1 | TRBV2 | many | CASSDRDRGLSPQHF | TGTGCCAGCAGCGACCGGGACAGGGGGTTATCGCCCCAGCATTTT
TRBJ2-7 | TRBD2 | TRBV10-3 | - | CASGTSGRRYEQYF | TGTGCCTCCGGGACTAGCGGGAGGAGGTACGAGCAGTACTTC
TRBJ2-7 | TRBD1 | TRBV29-1 | - | CSVEVIGTVNYEQYF | TGCAGCGTTGAGGTAATTGGGACAGTAAACTACGAGCAGTACTTC
TRBJ2-1 | TRBD2 | TRBV5-6 | - | CASSSLTSGSTQQFF | TGTGCCAGCAGCTCGTTAACTAGCGGGAGTACGCAGCAGTTCTTC
TRBJ1-2 | - | TRBV4-2 | few | CASSQDLPPNYGYTF | TGTGCCAGCAGCCAAGATCTTCCTCCTAACTATGGCTACACCTTC
TRBJ1-2 | - | TRBV5-1 | - | CASSSGGNNYGYTF | TGCGCCAGCAGCTCGGGTGGCAATAACTATGGCTACACCTTC
TRBJ2-2 | TRBD2 | TRBV18 | - | CASSLRLAGDTGELFF | TGTGCCAGCTCGCTCCGACTAGCGGGAGACACCGGGGAGCTGTTTTTT